Below, 8 T cell receptor beta chains from the same sample are listed, as sequenced in a study of T cells in Graves' hyperthyroidism and ophthalmopathy. TCR beta CDR3 regions were amplified from RNA. The HTBI primer set served for first-round RT-PCR of the TCR CDR3. TCRdb used MiXCR to reprocess the multiplex PCR reads, holding one entry per CDR3 protein. The data contain 450,000 to 500,000 distinct CDR3 sequences, about 20% of them singletons. The source material was blood. The receptors originated from a woman aged 70-85 years with Graves' ophthalmopathy.

V is TRBV7-2 and J is TRBJ2-7, with a possible D match to TRBD2 (6 bases). The CDR3 has 14 amino acids. Germline V gives CDR1 SGHTA, CDR2 FQGNSA. V lost 5 bases, J lost 3 bases, and 14 bases lay in between. The CDR3 region has the DNA TGTGCCAGCAGCCCGGGACTGAGGAGCTACGAGCAGTACTTC. Its translation: CASSPGLRSYEQYF.

The V gene is TRBV12-5, the J gene TRBJ1-6, with D hard to call. The CDR3 covers 13 residues. Germline-derived CDR1 and CDR2 are LGHNT and FRNRAP. With 5 bases removed from V and 9 bases from J, the gap between germline ends came to 11 bases. For the CDR3, the DNA is TGTGCTAGTGGTCCTAGGAGTGGTTCACCCCTCCACTTT. Residues: CASGPRSGSPLHF.

V usage is TRBV6-2 or TRBV6-3 and J usage is TRBJ1-6, with unresolved D. The V and J ends lost 5 bases and 7 bases respectively, with 6 bases between them. The CDR3 extends over 12 amino acids. Germline V gene sequence: CDR1 MNHEY, CDR2 SVGEGT. CDR3 sequence (DNA): TGTGCCAGCAGTCGTGTCAATTCACCCCTCCACTTT. This codes for CASSRVNSPLHF.

In this sample, this clonotype turned up many times. The chain recombines TRBV6-1 with TRBJ2-1; the match to TRBD2 covers 8 bases. Germline V gene lookup returns CDR1 MNHNS and CDR2 SASEGT. The junction had 5 bases not matched to a gene; V was cut back by 6 bases and J by 1 base. This CDR3 is built from 15 residues. The CDR3 DNA follows: TGTGCCAGCAGCCCCAGCGGGGGTTCCTACAATGAGCAGTTCTTC. This gives the protein CASSPSGGSYNEQFF.

This sequence joins TRBV20-1 and TRBJ1-2; 10 bases are a match to TRBD1. After removal of 7 bases from V and 8 bases from J, the junction contained 10 bases not matched to a gene. The CDR3 runs to 13 residues. Germline V gene data show CDR1 as DFQATT and CDR2 as SNEGSKA (reference sequence). CDR3 DNA: TGCAGTGTTAGGGACAGGGGCTGGTGGGGCTACACCTTC. The encoded protein is CSVRDRGWWGYTF.

The V gene is TRBV12-3 or TRBV12-4, the J gene TRBJ2-3, with D hard to call. The CDR3 covers 14 residues. V lost 1 base, J lost 2 bases, and 7 bases lay in between. In nucleotides, the CDR3 is TGTGCCAGCAGTTTAGGGGAATTCACAGATACGCAGTATTTT. Its protein product is CASSLGEFTDTQYF.

This clonotype was seen a handful of times. An end of the junction differs from the germline gene, which may be a read error. The rearrangement joins TRBV7-7 to TRBJ2-5, with D hard to call. Germline CDR1 is SSHAT and CDR2 is FNYEAQ (reference sequence). The CDR3 contains 17 residues. The CDR3 DNA reads TGTGCTAGCAGCCCCCGACCCCCCAGCGTATACCAAGAGACCCAGTACTTC. It specifies CASSPRPPSVYQETQYF. The entire variable domain, with the rest obtained from reference TRBV7-7 and TRBJ2-5, is as follows: GAGVSQSPRYKVTKRGQDVTLRCDPISSHATLYWYQQALGQGPEFLTYFNYEAQPDKSGLPSDRFSAERPEGSISTLTIQRTEQRDSAMYRCASSPRPPSVYQETQYFGPGTRLLVL.

The V gene is TRBV6-2 or TRBV6-3, the J gene TRBJ2-2, with 9 bases that match TRBD2. The CDR3 length is 16 residues. V gave up 4 bases and J gave up 4 bases; unmatched junction bases: 7. The germline gives CDR1 MNHEY, CDR2 SVGEGT. The CDR3 loop reads CASSSTSGAFTGELFF. The CDR3, as DNA: TGTGCCAGCAGTTCGACTAGCGGAGCTTTCACCGGGGAGCTGTTTTTT.